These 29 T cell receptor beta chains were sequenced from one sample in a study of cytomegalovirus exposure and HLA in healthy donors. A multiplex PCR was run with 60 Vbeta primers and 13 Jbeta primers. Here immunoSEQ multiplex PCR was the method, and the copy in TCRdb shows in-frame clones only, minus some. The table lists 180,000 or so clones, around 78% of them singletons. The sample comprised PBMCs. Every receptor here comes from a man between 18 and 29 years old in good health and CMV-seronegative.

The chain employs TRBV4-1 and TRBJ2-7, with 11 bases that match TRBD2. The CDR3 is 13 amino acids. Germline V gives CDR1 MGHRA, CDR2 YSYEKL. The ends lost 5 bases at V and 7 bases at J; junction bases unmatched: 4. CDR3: CASSTSGSNEQYF. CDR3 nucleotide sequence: TGCGCCAGCAGCACTAGCGGGAGTAATGAGCAGTACTTC.

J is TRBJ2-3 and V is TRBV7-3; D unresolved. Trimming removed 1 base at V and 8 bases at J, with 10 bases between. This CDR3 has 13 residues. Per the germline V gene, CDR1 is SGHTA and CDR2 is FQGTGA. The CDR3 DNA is TGTGCCAGCAGCTTAAAGCCGATGAGTACGCAGTATTTT. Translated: CASSLKPMSTQYF.

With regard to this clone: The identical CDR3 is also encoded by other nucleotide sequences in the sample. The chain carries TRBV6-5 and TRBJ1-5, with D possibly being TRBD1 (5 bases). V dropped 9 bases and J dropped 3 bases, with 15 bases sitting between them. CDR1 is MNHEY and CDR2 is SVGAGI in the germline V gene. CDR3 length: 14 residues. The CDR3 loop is CASREGPSNQPQHF. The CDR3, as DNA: TGTGCCAGTCGGGAGGGACCGTCCAATCAGCCCCAGCATTTT.

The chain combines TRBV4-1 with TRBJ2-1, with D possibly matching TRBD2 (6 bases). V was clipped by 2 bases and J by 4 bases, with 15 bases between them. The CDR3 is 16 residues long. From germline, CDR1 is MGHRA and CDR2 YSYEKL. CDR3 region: CASSQLAGGGYNEQFF. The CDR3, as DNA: TGCGCCAGCAGCCAACTCGCCGGGGGTGGGTACAATGAGCAGTTCTTC.

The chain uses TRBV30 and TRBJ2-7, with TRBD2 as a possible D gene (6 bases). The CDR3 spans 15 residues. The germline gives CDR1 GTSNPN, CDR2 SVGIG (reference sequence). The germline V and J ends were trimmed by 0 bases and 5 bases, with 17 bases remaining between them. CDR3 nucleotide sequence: TGTGCCTGGAGTGTCCCCCGGGGGTTCCGCAACGAGCAGTACTTC. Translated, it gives CAWSVPRGFRNEQYF.

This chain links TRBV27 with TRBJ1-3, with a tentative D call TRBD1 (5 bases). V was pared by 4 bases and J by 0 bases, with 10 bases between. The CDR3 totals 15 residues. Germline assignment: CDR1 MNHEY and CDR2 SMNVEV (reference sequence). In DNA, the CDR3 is TGTGCCAGCAGTTCCGCCGGGGGCTCTGGAAACACCATATATTTT. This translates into CASSSAGGSGNTIYF.

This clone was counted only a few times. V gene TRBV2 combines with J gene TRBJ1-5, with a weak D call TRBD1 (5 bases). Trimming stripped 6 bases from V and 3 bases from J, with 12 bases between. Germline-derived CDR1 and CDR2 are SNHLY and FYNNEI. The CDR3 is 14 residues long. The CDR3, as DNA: TGTGCCAGCAGCCTGGAGACAGTCAATCAGCCCCAGCATTTT. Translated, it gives CASSLETVNQPQHF.

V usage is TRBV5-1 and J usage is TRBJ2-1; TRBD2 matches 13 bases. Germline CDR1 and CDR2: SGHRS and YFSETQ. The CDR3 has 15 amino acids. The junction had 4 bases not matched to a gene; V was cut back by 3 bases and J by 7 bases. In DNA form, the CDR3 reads TGCGCCAGCAGCTCGGGACTAGCGGGGCAGAATGAGCAGTTCTTC. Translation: CASSSGLAGQNEQFF.

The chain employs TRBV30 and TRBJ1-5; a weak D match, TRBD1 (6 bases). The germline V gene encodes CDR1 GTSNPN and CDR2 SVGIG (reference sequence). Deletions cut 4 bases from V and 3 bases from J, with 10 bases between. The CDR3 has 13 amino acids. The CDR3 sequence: CAWTGADNQPQHF. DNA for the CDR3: TGTGCCTGGACAGGGGCGGACAATCAGCCCCAGCATTTT.

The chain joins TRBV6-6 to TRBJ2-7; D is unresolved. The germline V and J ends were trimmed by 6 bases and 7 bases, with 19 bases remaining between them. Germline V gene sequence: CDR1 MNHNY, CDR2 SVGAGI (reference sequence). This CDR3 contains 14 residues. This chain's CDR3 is CASSTGPHRGEQYF. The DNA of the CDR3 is TGTGCCAGCAGCACGGGTCCCCACCGTGGGGAGCAGTACTTC.

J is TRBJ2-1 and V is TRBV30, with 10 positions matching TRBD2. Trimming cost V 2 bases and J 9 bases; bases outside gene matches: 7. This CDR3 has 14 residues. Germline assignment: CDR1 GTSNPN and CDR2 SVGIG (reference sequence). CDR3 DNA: TGTGCCTGGAGTCCCACTAGCGGGATAGGTGAGCAGTTCTTC. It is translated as CAWSPTSGIGEQFF.

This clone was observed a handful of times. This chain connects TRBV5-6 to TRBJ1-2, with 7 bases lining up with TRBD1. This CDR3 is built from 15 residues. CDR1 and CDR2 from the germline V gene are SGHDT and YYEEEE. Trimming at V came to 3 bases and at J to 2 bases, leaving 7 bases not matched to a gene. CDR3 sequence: CASSWGTAGNYGYTF. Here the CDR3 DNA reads TGTGCCAGCAGCTGGGGGACAGCCGGCAACTATGGCTACACCTTC.

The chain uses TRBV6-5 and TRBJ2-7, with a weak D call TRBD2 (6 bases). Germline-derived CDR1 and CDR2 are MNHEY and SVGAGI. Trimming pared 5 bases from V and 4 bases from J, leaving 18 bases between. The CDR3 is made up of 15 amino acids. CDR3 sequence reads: CASSPTGVLPYEQYF. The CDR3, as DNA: TGTGCCAGCAGTCCCACGGGGGTCCTACCATACGAGCAGTACTTC.

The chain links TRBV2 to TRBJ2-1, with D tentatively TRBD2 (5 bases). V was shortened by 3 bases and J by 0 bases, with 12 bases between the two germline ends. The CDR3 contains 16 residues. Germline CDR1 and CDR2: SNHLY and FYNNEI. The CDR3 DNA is TGTGCCAGCAGTGAGAGTCTAGCCAGCTCCTACAATGAGCAGTTCTTC. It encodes CASSESLASSYNEQFF. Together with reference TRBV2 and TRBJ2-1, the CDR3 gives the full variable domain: EPEVTQTPSHQVTQMGQEVILRCVPISNHLYFYWYRQILGQKVEFLVSFYNNEISEKSEIFDDQFSVERPDGSNFTLKIRSTKLEDSAMYFCASSESLASSYNEQFFGPGTRLTVL.

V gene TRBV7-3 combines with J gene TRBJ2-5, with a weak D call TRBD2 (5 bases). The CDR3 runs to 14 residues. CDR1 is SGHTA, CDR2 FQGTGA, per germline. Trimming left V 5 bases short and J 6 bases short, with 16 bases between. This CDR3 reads CASSPPGTSQTQYF. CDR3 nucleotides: TGTGCCAGCAGCCCCCCGGGAACGAGCCAGACCCAGTACTTC.

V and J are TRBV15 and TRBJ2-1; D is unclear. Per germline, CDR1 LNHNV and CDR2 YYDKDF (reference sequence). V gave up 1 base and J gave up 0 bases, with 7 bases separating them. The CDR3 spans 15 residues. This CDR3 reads CATSRVGSSYNEQFF. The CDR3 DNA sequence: TGTGCCACCAGCAGAGTCGGTAGCTCCTACAATGAGCAGTTCTTC.

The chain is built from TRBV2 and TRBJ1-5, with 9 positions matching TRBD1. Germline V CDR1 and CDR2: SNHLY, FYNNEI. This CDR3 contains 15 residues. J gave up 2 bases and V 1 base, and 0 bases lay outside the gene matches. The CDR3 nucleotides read TGTGCCAGCAGTGAAGGGACAGGGGGCAATCAGCCCCAGCATTTT. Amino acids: CASSEGTGGNQPQHF.

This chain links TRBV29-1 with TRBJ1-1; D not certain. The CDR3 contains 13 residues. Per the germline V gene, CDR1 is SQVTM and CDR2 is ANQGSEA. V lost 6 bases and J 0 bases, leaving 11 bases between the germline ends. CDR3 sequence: CSVLRPMNTEAFF. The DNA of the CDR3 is TGCAGCGTCCTCAGGCCAATGAACACTGAAGCTTTCTTT.

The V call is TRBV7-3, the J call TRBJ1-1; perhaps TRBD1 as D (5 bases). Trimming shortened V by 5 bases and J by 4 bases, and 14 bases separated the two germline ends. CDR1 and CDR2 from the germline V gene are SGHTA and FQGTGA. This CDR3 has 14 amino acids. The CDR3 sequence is CASSPGAGGTEAFF. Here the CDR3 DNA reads TGTGCCAGCAGCCCTGGGGCGGGGGGCACTGAAGCTTTCTTT.

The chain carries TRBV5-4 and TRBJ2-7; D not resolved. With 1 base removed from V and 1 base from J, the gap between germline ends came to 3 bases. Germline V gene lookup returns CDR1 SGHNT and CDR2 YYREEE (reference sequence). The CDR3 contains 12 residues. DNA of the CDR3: TGTGCCAGCAGCTTGTATTCCTACGAGCAGTACTTC. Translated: CASSLYSYEQYF.

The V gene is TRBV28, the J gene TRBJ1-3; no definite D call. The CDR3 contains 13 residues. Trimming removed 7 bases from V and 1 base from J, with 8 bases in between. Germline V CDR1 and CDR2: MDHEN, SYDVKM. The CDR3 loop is CASIEGSGNTIYF. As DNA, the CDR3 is TGTGCCAGCATTGAGGGATCTGGAAACACCATATATTTT.

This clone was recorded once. Here the CDR3 reads CASSEAQGCRRAIRTDTQYF. DNA for the CDR3: TGTGCCAGCAGTGAAGCCCAAGGGTGCCGGAGGGCTATACGCACAGATACGCAGTATTTT. The J gene is TRBJ2-3, the V gene TRBV6-1; possible D gene TRBD2, 6 bases. CDR1 is MNHNS and CDR2 is SASEGT in the germline V gene. The CDR3 has 20 residues. V lost 0 bases, J lost 1 base, and 23 bases lay in between.

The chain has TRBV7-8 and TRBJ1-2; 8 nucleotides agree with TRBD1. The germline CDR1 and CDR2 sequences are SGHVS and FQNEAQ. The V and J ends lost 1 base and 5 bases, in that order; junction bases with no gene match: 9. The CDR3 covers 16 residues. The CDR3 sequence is CASSLDVGRGLYGYTF. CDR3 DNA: TGTGCCAGCAGCTTAGACGTTGGCAGGGGGCTATATGGCTACACCTTC.

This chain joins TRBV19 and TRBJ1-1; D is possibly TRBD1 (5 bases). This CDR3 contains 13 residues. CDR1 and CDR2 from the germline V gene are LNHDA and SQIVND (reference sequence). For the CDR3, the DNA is TGTGTGTGCAAACGGGGGGATGGGACTGAAGCTTTCTTT. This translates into CVCKRGDGTEAFF.

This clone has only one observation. The CDR3 DNA sequence: TGTGCCAGCGGTGAGGGTAATTCACCCCTCCACTTT. As protein: CASGEGNSPLHF. The genes are TRBV9 and TRBJ1-6, with D uncertain. The germline gives CDR1 SGDLS, CDR2 YYNGEE. Trimming took off 7 bases at V and 6 bases at J, with 8 bases between the two ends. The CDR3 has 12 residues.

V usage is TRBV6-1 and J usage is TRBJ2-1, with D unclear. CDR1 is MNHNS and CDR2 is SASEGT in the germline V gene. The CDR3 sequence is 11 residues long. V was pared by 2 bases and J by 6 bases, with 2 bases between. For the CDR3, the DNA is TGTGCCAGCAGTGAACGCAATGAGCAGTTCTTC. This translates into CASSERNEQFF.

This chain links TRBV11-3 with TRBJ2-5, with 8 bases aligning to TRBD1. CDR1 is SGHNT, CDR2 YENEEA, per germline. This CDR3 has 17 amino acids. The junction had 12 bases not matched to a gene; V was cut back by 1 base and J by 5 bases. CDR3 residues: CASSLGRSAGGPETQYF. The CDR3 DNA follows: TGTGCCAGCAGCTTAGGTCGGTCAGCAGGGGGCCCGGAGACCCAGTACTTC.

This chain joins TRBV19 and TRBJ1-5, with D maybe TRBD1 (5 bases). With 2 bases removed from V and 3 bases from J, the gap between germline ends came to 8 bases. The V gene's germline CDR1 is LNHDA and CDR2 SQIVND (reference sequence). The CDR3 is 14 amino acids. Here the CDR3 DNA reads TGTGCCAGTAGTATACAGGGTAACAATCAGCCCCAGCATTTT. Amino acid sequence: CASSIQGNNQPQHF.

Here the CDR3 DNA reads TGTGCCTGGGGACCCACCCGGAGGGATGAGCAGTTCTTC. Translated, it gives CAWGPTRRDEQFF. This chain joins TRBV30 and TRBJ2-1, with D tentatively TRBD2 (6 bases). V was pared by 5 bases and J by 8 bases, with 16 bases between. The germline V gene has CDR1 GTSNPN and CDR2 SVGIG (reference sequence). The CDR3 covers 13 residues.